Below, 20 T cell receptor beta chains from the same sample are listed, as sequenced in a study of shared clonotypes between healthy human individuals. TCRdb's table, derived via immunoSEQ multiplex PCR, lists solely in-frame clones and lacks some. The sample contains millions of clones, roughly 91% of which appear only once. In the naive CD8 group, cells lacked CD45RO and were positively selected for CCR7, so terminally differentiated effector memory CD45RA+ cells were left out. What was sequenced was naive CD8+ T cells from PBMCs. All receptors derive from a man younger than 30 in good health. Some clones in this sample may be carry-over from other donors' samples.

This sequence joins TRBV7-6 and TRBJ1-1; D is possibly TRBD1 (5 bases). The CDR3 spans 15 residues. The germline V gene encodes CDR1 SGHVS and CDR2 FNYEAQ. V shed 3 bases and J shed 11 bases, with 22 bases lying between them. The DNA for the CDR3 is TGTGCCAGCAGCTTTACGACACTTCCGAGGGGAGAGGCTTTCTTT. It encodes CASSFTTLPRGEAFF.

The chain recombines TRBV6-1 with TRBJ1-1; D is perhaps TRBD1 (6 bases). This CDR3 is 13 amino acids long. Germline CDR1 reads MNHNS; CDR2 reads SASEGT. V lost 8 bases and J lost 5, with 15 bases in between. DNA of the CDR3: TGTGCCAGCTCCTCGGGGGGGCTAACTGAAGCTTTCTTT. Residues: CASSSGGLTEAFF.

The J gene is TRBJ2-7, the V gene TRBV7-2; 10 bases match TRBD2. Germline CDR1 is SGHTA and CDR2 is FQGNSA. V shed 4 bases and J 4 bases; nucleotides not matched to a gene: 7. The CDR3 loop spans 15 amino acids. The CDR3 sequence is CASSSASGRGYEQYF. The CDR3 region has the DNA TGTGCCAGCAGCTCTGCTAGCGGGAGAGGTTACGAGCAGTACTTC.

This clone came up a few times. The rearrangement joins TRBV4-1 to TRBJ1-4; TRBD1 matches at 7 bases. In germline, CDR1 is MGHRA, CDR2 YSYEKL. The CDR3 has 15 residues. V lost 4 bases to trimming and J lost 5 bases; unmatched junction nucleotides: 7. The CDR3 loop is CASSRIDRVNEKLFF. In DNA form, the CDR3 reads TGCGCCAGCAGCCGAATCGACAGGGTCAATGAAAAACTGTTTTTT.

The genes are TRBV9 and TRBJ2-7; perhaps TRBD1 as D (6 bases). Germline-derived CDR1 and CDR2 are SGDLS and YYNGEE. The CDR3 is made up of 13 amino acids. V was clipped by 4 bases and J by 6 bases, with 14 bases between them. CDR3 DNA sequence: TGTGCCAGCAGCCCCAGGGGTATTGGCGAGCAGTACTTC. This codes for CASSPRGIGEQYF.

V and J are TRBV4-2 and TRBJ2-7; TRBD2 matches 8 bases. Germline V gene data show CDR1 as LGHNA and CDR2 as YNFKEQ. The CDR3 is 16 residues long. V lost 6 bases, J lost 0 bases, and 10 bases stayed unmatched. In DNA form, the CDR3 reads TGTGCCAGCAGAAAACGAAGCGGGAGCGACTCCTACGAGCAGTACTTC. Protein product: CASRKRSGSDSYEQYF.

The chain couples TRBV10-1 to TRBJ2-7; D assignment may be TRBD1 or TRBD2 (5 bases each). CDR3 length: 12 amino acids. Trimming stripped 2 bases from V and 6 bases from J, with 8 bases between. Germline assignment: CDR1 WNHNN and CDR2 SYGVQD (reference sequence). CDR3 nucleotides: TGCGCCAGCAGTGAGACTAGGGGCGAGCAGTACTTC. Translating it yields CASSETRGEQYF.

The chain has TRBV7-8 and TRBJ2-5, with D possibly TRBD1 on 5 matching bases. Germline V gene data show CDR1 as SGHVS and CDR2 as FQNEAQ. CDR3 length: 15 amino acids. V lost 0 bases to trimming and J lost 4 bases, with 12 bases between them. CDR3 amino acids: CASSLALQGGETQYF. The CDR3 nucleotides are TGTGCCAGCAGCTTAGCGCTTCAGGGTGGAGAGACCCAGTACTTC.

The rearrangement joins TRBV6-5 to TRBJ2-1; unclear D gene. V shed 6 bases and J shed 6 bases, with 6 bases lying between them. Germline CDR1 reads MNHEY; CDR2 reads SVGAGI. This CDR3 contains 11 residues. CDR3 region: CASSSFNEQFF. The CDR3 coding sequence is TGTGCCAGCAGCTCGTTCAATGAGCAGTTCTTC.

The chain is built from TRBV29-1 and TRBJ2-1, with a weak D call TRBD1 (6 bases). Trimming stripped 3 bases from V and 1 base from J, with 13 bases between. The CDR3 is 15 residues long. CDR1 SQVTM and CDR2 ANQGSEA come from the germline V gene. The CDR3, as DNA: TGCAGCGTTGAGGGGGCAGAAGATTCCTACAATGAGCAGTTCTTC. Protein: CSVEGAEDSYNEQFF.

The chain links TRBV21-1 to TRBJ2-1. TRBV21-1 is a documented pseudogene. The CDR3 length is 16 residues. The CDR3 spells CASKKWGREIQDEQFF. The CDR3 bases are TGTGCCAGCAAAAAGTGGGGGAGAGAAATCCAGGATGAGCAGTTCTTC.

This clone was found a few times. This sample includes further DNA sequences coding for the same CDR3. The rearrangement joins TRBV2 to TRBJ1-1; D unclear. Trimming left V 1 base short and J 8 bases short, with 8 bases between. CDR1 and CDR2 from the germline V gene are SNHLY and FYNNEI. CDR3 length: 12 residues. The CDR3 region has the DNA TGTGCCAGCAGTGAAGAACGGGTGGAAGCTTTCTTT. Its protein is CASSEERVEAFF. The variable domain in full, with the rest retrieved from reference TRBV2 and TRBJ1-1, is EPEVTQTPSHQVTQMGQEVILRCVPISNHLYFYWYRQILGQKVEFLVSFYNNEISEKSEIFDDQFSVERPDGSNFTLKIRSTKLEDSAMYFCASSEERVEAFFGQGTRLTVV.

Concerning this clone itself: Other nucleotide sequences from this sample produce the same CDR3. The rearrangement links TRBV9 to TRBJ1-3; D perhaps matches TRBD1 (5 bases). Trimming took 0 bases from V and 0 from J, leaving 7 bases between them. This CDR3 is built from 15 residues. In germline, CDR1 is SGDLS, CDR2 YYNGEE. For the CDR3, the DNA is TGTGCCAGCAGCGTAGGACAGCTCTCTGGAAACACCATATATTTT. Its protein product is CASSVGQLSGNTIYF.

Comments on this clone: Other DNA sequences in this specimen translate into the identical CDR3. The rearrangement links TRBV6-5 to TRBJ2-5, with 13 bases aligning to TRBD2. With V trimmed by 4 bases and J by 5 bases, 4 bases remained unmatched. The germline CDR1 and CDR2 sequences are MNHEY and SVGAGI. The length of the CDR3 is 15 residues. The CDR3 here is CASSSGTSGKETQYF. The CDR3 DNA reads as TGTGCCAGCAGTTCCGGGACTAGCGGGAAGGAGACCCAGTACTTC.

The chain combines TRBV7-3 with TRBJ2-3; maybe TRBD1 (5 bases). Germline V gene sequence: CDR1 SGHTA, CDR2 FQGTGA. CDR3 length: 16 amino acids. Trimming shortened V by 1 base and J by 6 bases, and 17 bases separated the two germline ends. The CDR3 is CASSLIPGFHMDTQYF. DNA for the CDR3: TGTGCCAGCAGCTTAATCCCAGGGTTCCATATGGATACGCAGTATTTT.

The chain is built from TRBV4-2 and TRBJ2-2; D not certain. The CDR3 runs to 17 residues. The germline V gene encodes CDR1 LGHNA and CDR2 YNFKEQ. Trimming removed 0 bases at V and 1 base at J, with 12 bases between. In nucleotides, the CDR3 is TGTGCCAGCAGCCAAGAGTGGGCAGGAAGGAACACCGGGGAGCTGTTTTTT. This translates into CASSQEWAGRNTGELFF.

The J gene is TRBJ2-7, the V gene TRBV9; 8 bases match TRBD2. The CDR3 has 15 residues. The germline V gene encodes CDR1 SGDLS and CDR2 YYNGEE. The V segment lost 3 bases and the J segment 3 bases; nucleotides outside the gene matches: 8. The CDR3 nucleotides are TGTGCCAGCAGCGAAGGGACTAGTATCATCTACGAGCAGTACTTC. This encodes CASSEGTSIIYEQYF.

The V gene is TRBV13, the J gene TRBJ1-1, with 8 bases matching TRBD1. V lost 5 bases, J lost 5 bases, and 7 bases stayed unmatched. The germline CDR1 and CDR2 sequences are PRHDT and FYEKMQ (reference sequence). The CDR3 loop spans 14 amino acids. The CDR3 is CASSRQGYWTEAFF. CDR3 coding DNA: TGTGCCAGCAGCAGACAGGGGTATTGGACTGAAGCTTTCTTT.

The rearrangement uses TRBV10-3 and TRBJ2-7, with 12 bases aligning to TRBD2. The CDR3 runs to 16 residues. V trimming: 1 base; J trimming: 6 bases; junction bases outside the gene matches: 7. The germline gives CDR1 ENHRY, CDR2 SYGVKD. The CDR3 here is CAISELLTSGSGEQYF. CDR3 coding DNA: TGTGCCATCAGTGAGTTATTGACTAGCGGGAGTGGCGAGCAGTACTTC.

The V and J genes are TRBV6-5 and TRBJ2-7; D unclear. Trimming left V 6 bases short and J 2 bases short, with 11 bases between. From germline, CDR1 is MNHEY and CDR2 SVGAGI. CDR3 length: 13 residues. CDR3 coding DNA: TGTGCCAGCAGCGAGGACGGAACCTACGAGCAGTACTTC. This translates into CASSEDGTYEQYF.